Detailed here is one T cell receptor beta chain. The data are from a study of T cell responses to AZD1222 COVID-19 vaccine. V gave up 6 bases and J gave up 0 bases; unmatched junction bases: 4. Germline lookup yields CDR1 ENHRY and CDR2 SYGVKD. The CDR3 runs to 16 residues. Generated by immunoSEQ multiplex PCR, the TCRdb table keeps only in-frame clones and is missing some. The repertoire consists of about 190,000 clones, with around 87% occurring once and the leading ten covering about 2.5%. The sequence was collected from an adult in good health. Sequencing used peripheral blood, obtained on day 0 of MenACWY control vaccination. The rearrangement links TRBV10-3 to TRBJ2-1, with 11 nucleotides matching TRBD2. The CDR3 nucleotides read TGTGCCATCAGCGGGGGACTAGCGGCCTCCTACAATGAGCAGTTCTTC. Translation gives CAISGGLAASYNEQFF.